This TCR beta chain was observed in a study of blood T cell repertoires in COVID-19. Background on the study: Material from acute and convalescent COVID-19 was sourced from the United States, Italy and Spain. Sample material is recorded as cDNA or gDNA derived from T cells, B-cell-depleted T cells, or PBMCs.

This clone was found a few times. Source study methods: Amplification of reference gene primers provided the estimated nucleated cell counts. The method was immunoSEQ multiplex PCR; TCRdb's version includes in-frame clones alone and lacks a portion of them. Clone size and V and J calls were adopted from that table, with D and trimming inferred from the DNA. The repertoire includes 50,000 to 75,000 clones, around 80% of them detected once, and approximately 3.5% sits in the top ten. CDR3 length: 14 residues. Trimming took off 3 bases at V and 4 bases at J, with 12 bases between the two ends. CDR1 is KGHSH, CDR2 LQKENI, per germline.

The chain joins TRBV18 to TRBJ1-2, with a possible D match to TRBD1 (5 bases). The TCR originated in a man aged 55 to 69 with acute or convalescent COVID-19. Sequencing was carried out using peripheral blood. DNA for the CDR3: TGTGCCAGCTCACCCAGGGTAGGACCCTATGGCTACACCTTC. Protein sequence: CASSPRVGPYGYTF.